The rows below give T cell receptor beta chains drawn from one sample of a study of cytomegalovirus exposure and HLA in healthy donors. Method: immunoSEQ multiplex PCR; TCRdb's copy keeps in-frame clones and lacks some. The sample holds under 150,000 clones, under 85% seen once. The sequenced material came from PBMCs. The receptors come from a woman aged 45-60 years in good health and CMV-seropositive. The CDR3 runs from the conserved cysteine through the conserved F or W. The order of the fields is V gene, D gene, J gene, clone size, CDR3 protein, CDR3 DNA. The D gene is left open where the match is weak. Not all rows give a size; the values are once, few, many and, for expanded clones, a class.

TRBV15	.	TRBJ2-1	.	CATSREVREQFF	TGTGCCACCAGCAGAGAAGTGAGGGAGCAGTTCTTC
TRBV9	.	TRBJ2-1	.	CASSPRGLYNEQFF	TGTGCCAGCAGCCCCCGCGGACTCTACAATGAGCAGTTCTTC
TRBV18	TRBD2	TRBJ2-3	.	CASSPPASGGTDTQYF	TGTGCCAGCTCACCTCCGGCTAGCGGGGGCACAGATACGCAGTATTTT
TRBV29-1	TRBD1	TRBJ1-1	.	CSVRRGPDTEAFF	TGCAGCGTTCGTAGGGGGCCGGACACTGAAGCTTTCTTT
TRBV7-2	TRBD1	TRBJ1-2	.	CASSLNRHRGLSNYGYTF	TGTGCCAGCAGCTTGAATCGGCACAGGGGGTTATCTAACTATGGCTACACCTTC
TRBV30	.	TRBJ1-1	.	CAWSATRRRAEAFF	TGTGCCTGGAGTGCAACCAGGAGGAGGGCTGAAGCTTTCTTT
TRBV6-1	.	TRBJ1-2	.	CASRPWDIGYTF	TGTGCCAGCAGACCTTGGGACATTGGCTACACCTTC
TRBV5-1	.	TRBJ1-2	.	CASSLGGLTGTSQIF	TGCGCCAGCAGCTTAGGAGGCCTTACCGGGACTAGCCAGATCTTC
TRBV6-5	.	TRBJ2-2	.	CASSPDNHGTGELFF	TGTGCCAGCAGCCCCGATAACCACGGGACCGGGGAGCTGTTTTTT
TRBV7-6	.	TRBJ2-1	few	CASSQRQGSYNEQFF	TGTGCCAGCAGCCAAAGGCAGGGCTCCTACAATGAGCAGTTCTTC
TRBV30	.	TRBJ2-5	.	CAWSVGEKETQYF	TGTGCCTGGAGTGTAGGAGAAAAAGAGACCCAGTACTTC
TRBV2	.	TRBJ1-2	.	CASRIWGWGYTF	TGTGCCAGCAGGATATGGGGCTGGGGCTACACCTTC
TRBV7-6	TRBD1	TRBJ1-1	few	CASSPRTGGTEAFF	TGTGCCAGCAGCCCAAGGACAGGGGGCACTGAAGCTTTCTTT
TRBV7-2	.	TRBJ1-5	.	CAPGGDLGNQPQHF	TGTGCCCCAGGAGGAGATCTCGGCAATCAGCCCCAGCATTTT
TRBV5-8	.	TRBJ1-6	.	CASSLALSSSYNSPLHF	TGTGCCAGCAGCTTGGCCCTTTCGAGCTCCTATAATTCACCCCTCCACTTT
TRBV5-4	.	TRBJ2-3	.	CASNGLSTDTQYF	TGTGCCAGCAACGGACTTAGCACAGATACGCAGTATTTT
TRBV5-4	.	TRBJ2-1	.	CASSLLTSGRSNEQFF	TGTGCCAGCAGCTTGTTGACTAGTGGCCGGAGTAATGAGCAGTTCTTC
TRBV5-5	.	TRBJ2-3	few	CASSSIRGVTDTQYF	TGTGCCAGCAGCTCCATCAGGGGGGTCACAGATACGCAGTATTTT
TRBV28	.	TRBJ2-3	.	CASSFIATGTQYF	TGTGCCAGCAGTTTTATAGCCACCGGTACGCAGTATTTT
TRBV19	TRBD1	TRBJ1-5	.	CASRGDRGLEGNQPQHF	TGTGCCAGTAGAGGAGACAGGGGGCTTGAGGGCAATCAGCCCCAGCATTTT
TRBV15	.	TRBJ2-2	once	CATSRGGRGYPGELFF	TGTGCCACCAGCAGAGGGGGGAGGGGGTACCCCGGGGAGCTGTTTTTT
TRBV25-1	.	TRBJ1-1	once	CASSDRYLNTEAFF	TGTGCCAGCAGCGACAGGTACTTGAACACTGAAGCTTTCTTT
TRBV6-6	.	TRBJ2-7	.	CASSPQLAGNEQYF	TGTGCCAGCAGTCCCCAGCTAGCTGGGAACGAGCAGTACTTC
TRBV30	.	TRBJ1-2	.	CAWSWRGYGYTF	TGTGCCTGGAGTTGGAGGGGCTATGGCTACACCTTC
TRBV5-1	.	TRBJ1-5	.	CASSLQGYSNQPQHF	TGCGCCAGCAGCCTTCAGGGTTATAGCAATCAGCCCCAGCATTTT
TRBV19	TRBD1	TRBJ1-1	.	CASLPSTGKAFF	TGTGCCAGCCTACCGTCGACAGGGAAAGCTTTCTTT
TRBV7-2	TRBD2	TRBJ2-7	.	CASSTGLAGDGEQYF	TGTGCCAGCAGCACGGGACTAGCGGGAGATGGTGAGCAGTACTTC
TRBV5-1	TRBD1	TRBJ2-3	.	CASGLTGGESTDTQYF	TGCGCCAGCGGTTTAACAGGGGGCGAAAGCACAGATACGCAGTATTTT
TRBV7-2	.	TRBJ2-7	.	CASSLIGAAGYEQYF	TGTGCCAGCAGCTTAATAGGCGCGGCGGGCTACGAGCAGTACTTC
TRBV19	TRBD2	TRBJ2-1	.	CASSIGGALRNEQFF	TGTGCCAGTAGTATCGGGGGGGCGCTCCGGAATGAGCAGTTCTTC
TRBV7-9	.	TRBJ1-2	.	CASSFRTVFYGYTF	TGTGCCAGCAGCTTCCGGACAGTTTTCTATGGCTACACCTTC
TRBV18	.	TRBJ1-4	once	CASSPTGGAEKLFF	TGTGCCAGCTCACCTACGGGGGGCGCGGAAAAACTGTTTTTT
TRBV4-1	.	TRBJ2-3	once	CASSQVPREADTQYF	TGCGCCAGCAGCCAAGTCCCCAGGGAAGCAGATACGCAGTATTTT
TRBV29-1	TRBD1	TRBJ2-5	.	CSVGQGELHEQYF	TGCAGCGTTGGACAGGGGGAATTGCATGAGCAGTACTTC
TRBV4-3	TRBD1	TRBJ1-2	.	CASSQDQGARYGYTF	TGCGCCAGCAGCCAAGATCAGGGGGCAAGATATGGCTACACCTTC
TRBV4-3	.	TRBJ1-2	.	CASSQDLARDNGYTF	TGCGCCAGCAGCCAAGATCTCGCCCGGGACAACGGCTACACCTTC
TRBV9	TRBD2	TRBJ2-7	.	CASSQGLAGGVQYF	TGTGCCAGCAGCCAAGGACTAGCGGGAGGGGTGCAGTACTTC
TRBV27	TRBD2	TRBJ2-5	.	CASSPAGLTGETQYF	TGTGCCAGCAGCCCCGCGGGACTAACGGGAGAGACCCAGTACTTC
TRBV7-9	TRBD1	TRBJ2-7	.	CASGQDHYEQYF	TGTGCCAGTGGACAGGACCACTACGAGCAGTACTTC
TRBV6-5	.	TRBJ2-3	.	CASSYSTVAGTDTQYF	TGTGCCAGCAGTTACTCGACGGTCGCGGGAACCGATACGCAGTATTTT
TRBV10-3	.	TRBJ2-2	once	CAISQSGTPGETGELFF	TGTGCCATCAGTCAATCCGGGACGCCGGGGGAGACCGGGGAGCTGTTTTTT
TRBV30	.	TRBJ2-5	.	CAWRTPRSTQYF	TGTGCCTGGAGGACCCCTAGGAGCACCCAGTACTTC
TRBV6-6	TRBD2	TRBJ2-5	.	CASTRRSGGGQETQYF	TGTGCCAGCACCCGCCGGAGCGGGGGGGGGCAAGAGACCCAGTACTTC
TRBV4-1	TRBD2	TRBJ2-5	once	CASSQDRGTSGPQETQYF	TGCGCCAGCAGCCAAGATAGGGGGACTAGCGGGCCCCAAGAGACCCAGTACTTC
TRBV2	.	TRBJ1-6	.	CASSDLPGTVYNSPLHF	TGTGCCAGCAGTGATTTGCCAGGGACTGTTTATAATTCACCCCTCCACTTT
TRBV4-2	.	TRBJ1-5	once	CASSPTGINQPQHF	TGTGCCAGCAGCCCTACAGGGATCAATCAGCCCCAGCATTTT
TRBV2	TRBD2	TRBJ2-3	.	CASRRTSLPDTQYF	TGTGCCAGCAGGCGGACTAGCTTACCAGATACGCAGTATTTT
TRBV18	TRBD1	TRBJ2-4	.	CASSSGTGPWRRENIQYF	TGTGCCAGCTCATCAGGGACAGGGCCCTGGAGAAGAGAAAACATTCAGTACTTC
TRBV10-1	.	TRBJ2-1	.	CASSGLRHNEQFF	TGCGCCAGCAGTGGACTGCGTCACAATGAGCAGTTCTTC
TRBV6-1	TRBD1	TRBJ1-5	few	CASSRDRGNQPQHF	TGTGCCAGCAGTAGGGACAGGGGGAATCAGCCCCAGCATTTT
TRBV11-1	TRBD2	TRBJ2-1	.	CASSLETSGSNEQFF	TGTGCCAGCAGCTTAGAAACTAGCGGGAGCAATGAGCAGTTCTTC
TRBV7-9	.	TRBJ1-1	.	CASSLAGALLMNTEAFF	TGTGCCAGCAGCTTAGCGGGGGCTCTCCTCATGAACACTGAAGCTTTCTTT
TRBV6-1	.	TRBJ1-5	.	CASSVPGSGNQPQHF	TGTGCCAGCAGTGTCCCAGGGTCTGGCAATCAGCCCCAGCATTTT
TRBV9	.	TRBJ1-2	.	CASSATGDFGQGYTF	.
TRBV2	TRBD2	TRBJ2-1	.	CASSKSGRGDEQFF	TGTGCCAGCAGTAAAAGCGGGAGGGGCGATGAGCAGTTCTTC
TRBV6-1	TRBD2	TRBJ2-3	.	CASSETPVGGADTQYF	TGTGCCAGCAGTGAAACCCCCGTCGGGGGGGCAGATACGCAGTATTTT
TRBV4-3	.	TRBJ1-1	.	CASSHASRGEGTEAFF	TGCGCCAGCAGCCACGCCTCTCGGGGAGAGGGCACTGAAGCTTTCTTT